This T cell receptor beta chain was sequenced in a study of blood T cell repertoires in COVID-19. Study background: Sources were T cells, B-cell-depleted T cells, or PBMCs; the material itself was cDNA or gDNA.

The protocol was immunoSEQ multiplex PCR, while the TCRdb copy is restricted to in-frame clones and leaves out a portion. The profile shows 70,000 or so clones, 65% to 85% of them singletons. Seattle-derived patients entered the study during active infection and were followed longitudinally. The CDR3 totals 15 residues. Germline values: CDR1 MNHEY, CDR2 SVGAGI. V shed 6 bases, J shed 2 bases, and the junction held 6 bases outside the gene matches. The sequence was obtained from a man aged 55 to 70 with COVID-19, enrolled during active disease. The gene calls are TRBV6-5 and TRBJ1-5; 8 bases are a match to TRBD1. Sequenced: peripheral blood. CDR3 residues: CASRRYRGGNQPQHF. The DNA of the CDR3 is TGTGCCAGCAGGCGATACAGGGGGGGCAATCAGCCCCAGCATTTT.